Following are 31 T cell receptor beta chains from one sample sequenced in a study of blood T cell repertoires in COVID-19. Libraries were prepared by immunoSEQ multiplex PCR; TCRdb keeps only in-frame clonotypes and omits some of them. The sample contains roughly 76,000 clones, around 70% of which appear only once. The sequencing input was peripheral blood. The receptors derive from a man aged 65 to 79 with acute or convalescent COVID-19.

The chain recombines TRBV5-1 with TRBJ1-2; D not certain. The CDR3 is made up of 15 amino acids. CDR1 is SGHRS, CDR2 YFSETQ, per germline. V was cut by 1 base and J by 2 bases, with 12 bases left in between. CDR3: CASSLTAGSNYGYTF. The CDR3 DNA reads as TGCGCCAGCAGCTTGACGGCGGGGTCGAACTATGGCTACACCTTC.

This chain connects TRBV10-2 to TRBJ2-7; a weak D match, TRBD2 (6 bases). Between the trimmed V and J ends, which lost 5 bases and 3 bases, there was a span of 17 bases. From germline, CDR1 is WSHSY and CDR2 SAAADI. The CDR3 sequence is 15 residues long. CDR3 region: CASSPSSGHFYEQYF. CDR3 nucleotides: TGCGCCAGCAGTCCGTCAAGCGGGCACTTCTACGAGCAGTACTTC.

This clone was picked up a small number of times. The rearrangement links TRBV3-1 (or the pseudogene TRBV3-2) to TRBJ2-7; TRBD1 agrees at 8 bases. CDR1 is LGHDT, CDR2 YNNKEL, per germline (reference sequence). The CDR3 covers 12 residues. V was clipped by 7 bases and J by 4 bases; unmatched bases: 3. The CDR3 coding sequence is TGTGCCAGCACGCAGGGGGCTTACGAGCAGTACTTC. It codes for CASTQGAYEQYF.

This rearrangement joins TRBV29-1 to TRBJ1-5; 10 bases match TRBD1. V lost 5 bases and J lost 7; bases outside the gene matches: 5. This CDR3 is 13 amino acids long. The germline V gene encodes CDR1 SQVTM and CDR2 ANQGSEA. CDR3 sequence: CSVRGTGEQPQHF. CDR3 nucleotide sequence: TGCAGCGTTCGGGGGACAGGGGAACAGCCCCAGCATTTT.

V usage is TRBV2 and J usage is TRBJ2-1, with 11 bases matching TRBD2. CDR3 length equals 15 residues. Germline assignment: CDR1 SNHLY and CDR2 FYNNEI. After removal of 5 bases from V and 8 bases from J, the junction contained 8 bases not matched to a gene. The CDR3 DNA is TGTGCCAGCAGTTATCTAGCGGGAGGTGGTCATGAGCAGTTCTTC. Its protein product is CASSYLAGGGHEQFF.

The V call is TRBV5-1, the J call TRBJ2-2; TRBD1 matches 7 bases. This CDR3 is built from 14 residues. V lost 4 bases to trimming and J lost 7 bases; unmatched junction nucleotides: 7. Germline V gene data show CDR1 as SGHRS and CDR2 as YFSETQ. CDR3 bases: TGCGCCAGCAGCGGAAGGGGGCTCGACGGGGAGCTGTTTTTT. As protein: CASSGRGLDGELFF.

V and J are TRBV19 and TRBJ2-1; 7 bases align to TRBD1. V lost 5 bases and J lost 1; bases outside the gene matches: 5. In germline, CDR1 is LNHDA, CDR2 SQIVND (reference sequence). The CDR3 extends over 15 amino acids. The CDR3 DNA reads TGTGCCAGTAGTCACCAGGACAGGTCCTACAATGAGCAGTTCTTC. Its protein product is CASSHQDRSYNEQFF.

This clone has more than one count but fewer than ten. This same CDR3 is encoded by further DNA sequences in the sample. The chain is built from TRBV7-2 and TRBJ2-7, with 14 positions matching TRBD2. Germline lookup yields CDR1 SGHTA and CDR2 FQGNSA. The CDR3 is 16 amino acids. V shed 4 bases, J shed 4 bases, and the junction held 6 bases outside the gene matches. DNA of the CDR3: TGTGCCAGCAGCTCCCGACTAGCGGGAGGGAGGTACGAGCAGTACTTC. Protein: CASSSRLAGGRYEQYF.

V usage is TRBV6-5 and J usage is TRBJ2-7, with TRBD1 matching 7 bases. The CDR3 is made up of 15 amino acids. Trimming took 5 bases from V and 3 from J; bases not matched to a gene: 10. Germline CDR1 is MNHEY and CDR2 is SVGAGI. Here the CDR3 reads CASSRGRDSGYEQYF. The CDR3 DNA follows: TGTGCCAGCAGTAGAGGCCGGGACAGCGGCTACGAGCAGTACTTC.

The CDR3 reads CASSWGQPYNQPQHF. Here the CDR3 DNA reads TGTGCCAGTAGCTGGGGACAGCCTTACAATCAGCCCCAGCATTTT. The rearrangement links TRBV19 to TRBJ1-5; 7 bases agree with TRBD1. Germline V CDR1 and CDR2: LNHDA, SQIVND (reference sequence). J gave up 3 bases and V 6 bases, and 8 bases lay outside the gene matches. There are 15 residues in the CDR3.

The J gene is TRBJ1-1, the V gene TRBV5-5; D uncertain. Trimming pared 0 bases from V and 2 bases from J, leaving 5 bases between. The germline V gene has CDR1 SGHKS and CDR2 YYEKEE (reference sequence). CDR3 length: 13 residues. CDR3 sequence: CASSLVRNTEAFF. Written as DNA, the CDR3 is TGTGCCAGCAGCTTGGTCAGAAACACTGAAGCTTTCTTT.

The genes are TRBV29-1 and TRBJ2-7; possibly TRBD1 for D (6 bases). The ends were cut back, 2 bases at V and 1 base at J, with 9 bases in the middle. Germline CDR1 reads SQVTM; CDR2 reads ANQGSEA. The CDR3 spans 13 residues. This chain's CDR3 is CSVEQGQSYEQYF. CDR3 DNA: TGCAGCGTTGAACAGGGGCAATCCTACGAGCAGTACTTC.

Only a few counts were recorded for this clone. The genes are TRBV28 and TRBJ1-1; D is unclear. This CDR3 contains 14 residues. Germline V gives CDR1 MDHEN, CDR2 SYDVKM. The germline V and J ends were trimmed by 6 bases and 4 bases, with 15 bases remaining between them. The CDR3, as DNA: TGTGCCAGCAGCCCAACAGCATTAGGCACTGAAGCTTTCTTT. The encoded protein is CASSPTALGTEAFF.

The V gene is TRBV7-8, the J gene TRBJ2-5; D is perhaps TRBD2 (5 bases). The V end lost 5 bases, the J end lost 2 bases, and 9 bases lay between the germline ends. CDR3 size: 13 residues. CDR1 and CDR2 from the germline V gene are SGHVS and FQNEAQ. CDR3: CASSPGEQETQYF. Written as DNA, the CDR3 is TGTGCCAGCAGCCCCGGGGAACAAGAGACCCAGTACTTC.

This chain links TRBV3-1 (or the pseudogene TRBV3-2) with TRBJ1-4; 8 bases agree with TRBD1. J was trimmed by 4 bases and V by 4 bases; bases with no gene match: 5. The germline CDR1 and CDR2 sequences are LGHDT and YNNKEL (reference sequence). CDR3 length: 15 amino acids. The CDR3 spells CASSPTGAGNEKLFF. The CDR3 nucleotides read TGTGCCAGCAGCCCGACAGGGGCGGGTAATGAAAAACTGTTTTTT.

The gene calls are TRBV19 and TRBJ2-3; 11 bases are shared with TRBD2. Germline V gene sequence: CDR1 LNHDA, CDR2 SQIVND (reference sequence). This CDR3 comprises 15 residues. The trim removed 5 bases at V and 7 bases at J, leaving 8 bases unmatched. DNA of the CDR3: TGTGCCAGTAGTGCGATAGCGGGAGGGCCGAATACGCAGTATTTT. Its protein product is CASSAIAGGPNTQYF.

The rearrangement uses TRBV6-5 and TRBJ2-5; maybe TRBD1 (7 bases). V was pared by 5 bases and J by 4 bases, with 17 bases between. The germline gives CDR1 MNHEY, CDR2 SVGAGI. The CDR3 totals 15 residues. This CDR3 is CASSPVSGGRETQYF. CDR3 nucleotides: TGTGCCAGCAGTCCCGTCTCAGGGGGGAGAGAGACCCAGTACTTC.

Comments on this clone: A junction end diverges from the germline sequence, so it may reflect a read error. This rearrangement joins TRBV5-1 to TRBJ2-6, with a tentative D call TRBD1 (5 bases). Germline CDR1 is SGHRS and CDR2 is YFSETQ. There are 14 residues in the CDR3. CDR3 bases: TGCGCCTGCAGGGCCGGGTACGGGGCCAACGTCCTGACTTTC. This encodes CACRAGYGANVLTF.

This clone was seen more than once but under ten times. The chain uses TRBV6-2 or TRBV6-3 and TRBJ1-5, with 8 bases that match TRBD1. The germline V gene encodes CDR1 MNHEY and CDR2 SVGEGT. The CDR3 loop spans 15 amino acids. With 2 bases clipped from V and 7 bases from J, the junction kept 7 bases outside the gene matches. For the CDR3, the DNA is TGTGCCAGCAGTTACGCAGGGGGCTCACGACAGCCCCAGCATTTT. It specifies CASSYAGGSRQPQHF.

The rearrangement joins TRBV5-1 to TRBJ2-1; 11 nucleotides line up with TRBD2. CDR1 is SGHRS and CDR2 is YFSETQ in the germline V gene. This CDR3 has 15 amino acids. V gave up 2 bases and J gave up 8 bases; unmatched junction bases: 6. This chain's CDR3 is CASSFLAGGPDEQFF. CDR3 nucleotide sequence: TGCGCCAGCAGCTTCTTAGCGGGAGGGCCGGATGAGCAGTTCTTC.

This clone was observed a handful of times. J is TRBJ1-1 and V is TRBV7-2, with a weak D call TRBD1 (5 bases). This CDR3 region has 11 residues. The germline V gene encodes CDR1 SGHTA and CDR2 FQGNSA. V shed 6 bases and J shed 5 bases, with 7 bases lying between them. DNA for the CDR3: TGTGCCAGCAGGGGGGGAACTGAAGCTTTCTTT. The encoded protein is CASRGGTEAFF. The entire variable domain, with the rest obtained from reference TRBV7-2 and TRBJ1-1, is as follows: GAGVSQSPSNKVTEKGKDVELRCDPISGHTALYWYRQSLGQGLEFLIYFQGNSAPDKSGLPSDRFSAERTGGSVSTLTIQRTQQEDSAVYLCASRGGTEAFFGQGTRLTVV.

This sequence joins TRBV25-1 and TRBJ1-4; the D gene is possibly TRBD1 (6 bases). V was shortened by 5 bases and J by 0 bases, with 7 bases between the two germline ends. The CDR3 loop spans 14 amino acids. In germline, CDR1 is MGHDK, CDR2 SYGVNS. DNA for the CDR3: TGTGCCAGCAGTAGGACAGCAACTAATGAAAAACTGTTTTTT. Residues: CASSRTATNEKLFF. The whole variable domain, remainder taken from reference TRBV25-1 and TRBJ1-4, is EADIYQTPRYLVIGTGKKITLECSQTMGHDKMYWYQQDPGMELHLIHYSYGVNSTEKGDLSSESTVSRIRTEHFPLTLESARPSHTSQYLCASSRTATNEKLFFGSGTQLSVL.

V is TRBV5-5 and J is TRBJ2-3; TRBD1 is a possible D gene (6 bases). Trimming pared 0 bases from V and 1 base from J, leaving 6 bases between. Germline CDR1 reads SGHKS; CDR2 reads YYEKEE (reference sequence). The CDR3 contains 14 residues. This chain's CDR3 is CASSLDRGTDTQYF. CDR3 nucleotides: TGTGCCAGCAGCTTGGACAGGGGCACAGATACGCAGTATTTT.

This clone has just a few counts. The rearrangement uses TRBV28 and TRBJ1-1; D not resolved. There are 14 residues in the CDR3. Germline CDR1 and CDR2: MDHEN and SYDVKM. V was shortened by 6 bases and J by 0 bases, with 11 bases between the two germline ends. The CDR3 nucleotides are TGTGCCAGCAGGGCGGGCAGAATGAACACTGAAGCTTTCTTT. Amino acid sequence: CASRAGRMNTEAFF.

The CDR3 loop is CASSYSASGGYEQYF. CDR3 DNA: TGTGCCAGCAGTTACTCGGCGTCCGGGGGCTACGAGCAGTACTTC. The J gene is TRBJ2-7, the V gene TRBV6-5; the D gene is possibly TRBD2 (6 bases). V lost 0 bases, J lost 3 bases, and 12 bases lay in between. Germline loops: CDR1 MNHEY, CDR2 SVGAGI. This CDR3 comprises 15 residues.

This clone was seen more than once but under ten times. Written as DNA, the CDR3 is TGTGCCAGCAGCACAGCAGGGGTCGAGCAGTACTTC. Its protein is CASSTAGVEQYF. This chain joins TRBV7-6 and TRBJ2-7; TRBD1 might be the D (6 bases). Trimming pared 5 bases from V and 6 bases from J, leaving 11 bases between. Looked up from germline, CDR1 is SGHVS and CDR2 is FNYEAQ. This CDR3 has 12 residues.

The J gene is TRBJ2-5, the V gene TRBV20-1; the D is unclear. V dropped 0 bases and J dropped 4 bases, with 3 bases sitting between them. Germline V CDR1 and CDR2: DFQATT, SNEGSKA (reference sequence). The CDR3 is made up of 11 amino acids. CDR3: CSARDRETQYF. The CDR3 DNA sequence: TGCAGTGCTAGAGATCGAGAGACCCAGTACTTC.

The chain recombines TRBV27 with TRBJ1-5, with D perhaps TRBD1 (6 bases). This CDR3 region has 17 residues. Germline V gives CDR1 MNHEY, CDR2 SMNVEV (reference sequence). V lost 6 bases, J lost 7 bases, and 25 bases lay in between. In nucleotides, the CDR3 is TGTGCCAGCAGAGCTACAGGGTGGACAATGGGGGAGCAGCCCCAGCATTTT. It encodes CASRATGWTMGEQPQHF.

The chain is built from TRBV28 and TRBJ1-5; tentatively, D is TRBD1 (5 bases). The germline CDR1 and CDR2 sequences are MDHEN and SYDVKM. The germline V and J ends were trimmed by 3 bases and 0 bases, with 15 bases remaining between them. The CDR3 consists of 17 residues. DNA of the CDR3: TGTGCCAGCAGTTTCCCTCCTTACGGGGGTAGCAATCAGCCCCAGCATTTT. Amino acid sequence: CASSFPPYGGSNQPQHF.

The CDR3 DNA sequence: TGCGCCAGCAGCCCGGGCGGGGCAGGCACTGAAGCTTTCTTT. Its protein is CASSPGGAGTEAFF. The gene calls are TRBV5-1 and TRBJ1-1, with D possibly being TRBD1 (5 bases). Looked up from germline, CDR1 is SGHRS and CDR2 is YFSETQ. This CDR3 contains 14 residues. Trimming took off 4 bases at V and 4 bases at J, with 14 bases between the two ends. The entire variable domain, with the rest obtained from reference TRBV5-1 and TRBJ1-1, is as follows: KAGVTQTPRYLIKTRGQQVTLSCSPISGHRSVSWYQQTPGQGLQFLFEYFSETQRNKGNFPGRFSGRQFSNSRSEMNVSTLELGDSALYLCASSPGGAGTEAFFGQGTRLTVV.

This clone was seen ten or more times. This chain's CDR3 is CASSQEAGGRLGANEKLFF. In DNA, the CDR3 is TGCGCCAGCAGCCAAGAGGCAGGGGGGAGGCTAGGGGCTAATGAAAAACTGTTTTTT. This sequence joins TRBV4-3 and TRBJ1-4; 7 bases are a match to TRBD1. V dropped 0 bases and J dropped 3; count of bases not matched to a gene: 13. The germline gives CDR1 LGHNA, CDR2 YSLEER. This CDR3 region has 19 residues.